Listed below are T cell receptor beta chains from one sample, sequenced in a study of blood T cell repertoires in COVID-19. Measured with immunoSEQ multiplex PCR; TCRdb has only the in-frame clones, and not every one. The sample holds 84,000 or so clones, roughly 80% seen once. The source material was peripheral blood. The receptors come from an elderly woman with acute or convalescent COVID-19. The CDR3 runs from the conserved cysteine through the conserved F or W. D genes are given only for firm matches. Size is stated for part of the rows, as once, few or many counts, or as a class when the clone is expanded.

V gene,J gene,D gene,clone size,CDR3 DNA,CDR3 protein
TRBV30,TRBJ2-7,TRBD2,NA,TGTGCCCGGGGGGATCAGGGAAAGCAGTACTTC,CARGDQGKQYF
TRBV6-5,TRBJ1-1,TRBD1,NA,TGTGCCAGCAGTCCGAGACAGGGTCGCGACACTGAAGCTTTCTTT,CASSPRQGRDTEAFF
TRBV13,TRBJ2-3,NA,NA,TGTGCCAGCAGCTTGCGGGACTCATATTCCACAGATACGCAGTATTTT,CASSLRDSYSTDTQYF
TRBV4-3,TRBJ1-6,NA,NA,TGCGCCAGCAGCCACGGGGTGAATTCACCCCTCCACTTT,CASSHGVNSPLHF
TRBV7-2,TRBJ1-6,NA,NA,TGTGCCAGCACCTACCCCCTAGTCGGCGGGGTTTCACCCCTCCACTTT,CASTYPLVGGVSPLHF
TRBV12-3/TRBV12-4,TRBJ1-5,NA,NA,TGTGCCAGCAGTTTGATCGGGAATCAGCCCCAGCATTTT,CASSLIGNQPQHF
TRBV9,TRBJ1-1,NA,NA,TGTGCCAGCAGCGATGGGGGGTTCAGAACTGAAGCTTTCTTT,CASSDGGFRTEAFF
TRBV18,TRBJ2-1,NA,NA,TGTGCCAGCTCACCACTCCCCAGGGCGGACCACAATGAGCAGTTCTTC,CASSPLPRADHNEQFF
TRBV28,TRBJ1-4,TRBD1,NA,TGTGCCAGTAAGACAGGGACCAATGAAAAACTGTTTTTT,CASKTGTNEKLFF
TRBV2,TRBJ1-2,TRBD1,NA,TGTGCCAGCAGTGCGACAGGGGGCATTTACTTC,CASSATGGIYF
TRBV11-3,TRBJ2-1,TRBD2,NA,TGTGCCAGCAGCTTAAAGCGGGGGGCCACAAATGAGCAGTTCTTC,CASSLKRGATNEQFF
TRBV19,TRBJ1-3,NA,few,TGTGCCAGTAGTATAGAAGGGAGCCTCTGGGACACCATATATTTT,CASSIEGSLWDTIYF
TRBV4-1,TRBJ2-6,TRBD1,NA,TGCGCCAGCAGGCAACCCGGGACAGGGTTCTCTGGGGCCAACGTCCTGACTTTC,CASRQPGTGFSGANVLTF
TRBV12-3/TRBV12-4,TRBJ1-1,NA,few,TGTGCCAGCAGTGAGCTCAGGGCTGAAGCTTTCTTT,CASSELRAEAFF
TRBV29-1,TRBJ2-7,TRBD1,NA,TGCAGCGTTGAGTCCTTCGGGACAGGGTACTACGAGCAGTACTTC,CSVESFGTGYYEQYF
TRBV7-6,TRBJ2-1,TRBD1,NA,TGTGCCAGCAGCTTTGACAGGGACACTTACAATGAGCAGTTCTTC,CASSFDRDTYNEQFF
TRBV18,TRBJ1-4,NA,NA,TGTGCCAGCTCACAACCTATTGGGAAACAGGGAACAACTAATGAAAAACTGTTTTTT,CASSQPIGKQGTTNEKLFF
TRBV25-1,TRBJ1-1,NA,NA,TGTGCCAGCAGCGGGGTGGGGAACACTGAAGCTTTCTTT,CASSGVGNTEAFF
TRBV7-9,TRBJ1-4,NA,NA,TGTGCCAGCAGCGTGGCGACAGCGTCTAATGAAAAACTGTTTTTT,CASSVATASNEKLFF
TRBV30,TRBJ1-2,TRBD1,NA,TGTGCCTGGAGACCGACAGGGGGGAGCTATGGCTACACCTTC,CAWRPTGGSYGYTF
TRBV21-1,TRBJ2-1,NA,NA,TGTGCCAGCAGCAAAAGCGTCAGCGGGGGGCCGGACAATGAGCAGTTCTTC,CASSKSVSGGPDNEQFF
TRBV7-2,TRBJ1-4,TRBD1,NA,TGTGCCAGCAGCTTCAACGGGGCCGGGACAGGGAATGAAAAACTGTTTTTT,CASSFNGAGTGNEKLFF
TRBV14,TRBJ2-1,NA,NA,TGTGCCAGCAGCCAAGTTCAGGAGGACAATGAGCAGTTCTTC,CASSQVQEDNEQFF
TRBV19,TRBJ2-2,NA,NA,TGTGCCAGTAGTGTGGGGGCTGACACCGGGGAGCTGTTTTTT,CASSVGADTGELFF
TRBV27,TRBJ1-2,NA,NA,TGTGCCAGCAGTTTTGGCAGGGCCTATGGCTACACCTTC,CASSFGRAYGYTF
TRBV28,TRBJ2-5,TRBD1,NA,TGTGCCAGCAGTGGACAGGGGGCTACCCAAGAGACCCAGTACTTC,CASSGQGATQETQYF
TRBV3-1/TRBV3-2,TRBJ1-4,TRBD1,NA,TGTGCCAGCAGTTACAGGGGAAGGTCCGAAAAACTGTTTTTT,CASSYRGRSEKLFF
TRBV4-1,TRBJ2-7,NA,NA,TGCGCCAGCAGCCTACAGGTCGCCTACGAGCAGTACTTC,CASSLQVAYEQYF
TRBV19,TRBJ1-5,NA,NA,TGTGCCAGTAGTCACACCGGGAAGTTGATAGATCAGCCCCAGCATTTT,CASSHTGKLIDQPQHF
TRBV11-2,TRBJ1-3,TRBD1,NA,TGTGCCAGCAGCCCACAAACAGGGGTTGGAAACACCATATATTTT,CASSPQTGVGNTIYF
TRBV27,TRBJ2-7,NA,NA,TGTGCCAGCAGTTTCCGGGGGTCAGCGGGCGAGCAGTACTTC,CASSFRGSAGEQYF
TRBV5-6,TRBJ1-6,TRBD1,once,TGTGCCAGCAGCTTGGACGTTACAGCCAGGGGGTATAATTCACCCCTCCACTTT,CASSLDVTARGYNSPLHF
TRBV11-2,TRBJ2-1,NA,NA,TGTGCCAGCAGCTTCTCAGGGAACAATGAGCAGTTCTTC,CASSFSGNNEQFF
TRBV3-1/TRBV3-2,TRBJ2-6,NA,NA,TGTGCCAGCAGCGTCGCGGGGTTGGGTGGGGCCAACGTCCTGACTTTC,CASSVAGLGGANVLTF
TRBV19,TRBJ1-1,NA,few,TGTGCCAGTAGTGCCGGGAGGTTAAACACTGAAGCTTTCTTT,CASSAGRLNTEAFF
TRBV11-2,TRBJ2-5,TRBD1,NA,TGTGCCAGCAGCTTAGAGGACAGGGGGCCGGAGACCCAGTACTTC,CASSLEDRGPETQYF
TRBV2,TRBJ2-7,TRBD1,NA,TGTGCCAGCAGCGTTCCGGGACAGGGGGCCTACGAGCAGTACTTC,CASSVPGQGAYEQYF
TRBV24-1,TRBJ2-3,NA,NA,TGTGCCACCAGTGATGACAGGACCTACACAGATACGCAGTATTTT,CATSDDRTYTDTQYF